This T cell receptor beta chain was identified during a study of T cell responses to AZD1222 COVID-19 vaccine. General study findings and limits: The repertoires were collected only after the peak T cell response. The donors showed a predominance of white British ancestry and of females, with possible underestimation of clonal diversity. Two AZD1222 administrations were followed by greater Spike-specific TCR breadth and depth.

Data came from immunoSEQ multiplex PCR; TCRdb stores just in-frame clones and leaves some out. Seen here are roughly 100,000 clones, over 70% observed once, and the top ten hold more than 20%. V shed 5 bases and J 1 base; nucleotides not matched to a gene: 6. From germline, CDR1 is MNHNY and CDR2 SVGAGI (reference sequence). CDR3 length: 15 amino acids. This clone was seen only once. Its antigen is not known. The chain joins TRBV6-6 to TRBJ1-1; 8 bases align to TRBD1. Here the sequenced sample was peripheral blood, taken on day 0 of AZD1222 vaccination. This sequence was found in an adult in good health. The CDR3 region has the DNA TGTGCCAGCAGTACTACCGGGACAGGGAACACTGAAGCTTTCTTT. Its translation: CASSTTGTGNTEAFF.